This T cell receptor (beta chain) was sequenced during a study of T-cell reconstitution after alpha-beta-depleted transplantation in children. Study findings and constraints: Several hundred rapidly expanded clones from non-depleted graft cells reportedly supplied alpha-beta T cells about two months post-transplant. The study traced high day-60 TCRbeta diversity in some patients to surviving recipient T cells and thymic progenitors. Most T-cell counts and diversity one year after the transplant came from T cells that were newly produced.

As concerns this clonotype: The target antigen is unknown.

The authors prepared the TCRbeta library with unique molecular identifiers. TCRdb passed the PCR reads through MiXCR, listing each CDR3 protein once. Of hundreds of thousands of distinct CDR3 sequences listed, 10% to 15% are singletons. The CDR3 is made up of 16 amino acids. V was shortened by 2 bases and J by 9 bases, with 23 bases between the two germline ends. The germline CDR1 and CDR2 sequences are DFQATT and SNEGSKA (reference sequence). This specimen was PBMCs, mostly from graft donor cells, taken 360 days after TCRalphabeta/CD19-depleted stem cell transplant. The origin of this receptor is a male patient between 10 and 17 years old who had a stem cell transplant for acute myeloid leukemia, so the T cells may come from the graft donor. The genes are TRBV20-1 and TRBJ2-1, with D perhaps TRBD2 (7 bases). CDR3 coding DNA: TGCAGTGCTAGAAGGGACTATGGCGGGACACACGGTGAGCAGTTCTTC. Translated: CSARRDYGGTHGEQFF.